The text below deals with one TCR beta chain. This clone's antigen is unknown. No per-base quality is available; no much larger clone lies one base away. This record belongs to a study of cytomegalovirus exposure and HLA in healthy donors listed by TCRdb under 2017. In the study overall: An earlier analysis of some 600 of the donors reported 276 Gb of sequence data and 95 million to 140 million unique TCR beta sequences obtained from around 180 million T cells. An early release covering approximately 600 HLA-typed donors comprised about 300 gigabases of sequencing data and tens of millions of unique TCR sequences. Among the roughly 380 genotyped donors, approximately 76% belonged to the genetic ancestry cluster associated with self-reported Caucasian donors. The study was designed to test whether signatures of past pathogen exposure could be identified by cataloging public T cell receptors. Using immunosequencing, the study profiled T cell repertoires from approximately 700 subjects and related those repertoires to cytomegalovirus serostatus. Besides the first cohort of 550 to 750 subjects, a separate validation cohort made up of 120 different subjects was used. The study combined high-throughput TCR immunosequencing, statistical association of individual TCRs with disease status, and machine learning to predict cytomegalovirus infection status. A later analysis re-analyzed previously published TCR beta repertoires from 550 to 700 donors and added high-resolution HLA genotyping to study TCR occurrence patterns. Rather than drawing on any new phenotypic data, the later analysis identified candidate immune exposures from TCR beta sequences and the way those sequences occurred across donors. In an earlier analysis of about 590 of the donors, high-throughput TCR beta sequencing was used to judge whether each TCR beta V gene segment behaved as functional or pseudogenic. Donor age, sex, ethnicity and CMV serostatus were collected together with the repertoire data. A later genetic analysis used genome-wide SNP genotypes for about three fifths of the roughly 700 donors, treating that subset as a discovery cohort. All discovery cohort repertoires had been generated using a single sequencing platform. HLA typing included class I and class II loci at four-digit resolution. Typing coverage differed by locus: A, B, C, DRB1 and DQB1 were typed in about 629-640 donors, DQA1 in about 560, DPA1 in over 600, and DPB1 in 400 to 480. Five DR-DQ haplotypes were handled as single units for association and clustering, since linkage in the cohort was strong. Among about 390 genotyped donors of the cohort, an average of approximately 230,000 unique TCR beta nucleotide sequences were sequenced per donor, roughly a sixth of them non-productive. The paper's findings and limits, for the study overall: The study gave a list of some 150 TCR beta chains associated with cytomegalovirus. Linkage disequilibrium might explain the correlated functional status among segregating V segments, but an unknown experimental factor could not be ruled out. Three of the identified cytomegalovirus-associated TCR beta chains were confirmed in vitro to be specific for cytomegalovirus antigens. The earlier analysis of fewer than 750 of the donors excluded roughly 17 rarely observed V segments, including chromosome 9 orphons, because counts were too low. The presence/absence analyses assumed that sequencing depth was roughly uniform across donors, and that assumption may not be true. In both the original and validation cohorts, the classifier was reported to diagnose cytomegalovirus status with high specificity and sensitivity. According to a later analysis, TCR association rates differed among HLA loci, with DRB1 alleles showing the most associated TCRs and HLA-C alleles showing the fewest. The authors suggested that the approach could potentially be generalized to other disease states and immunological phenotypes. This cohort had only TCR beta chains sequenced, and the lack of alpha or paired-chain data limited which features could be detected. In a later analysis, HLA-associated TCR beta chains showed more clonal expansion and lower generation probabilities than non-associated chains that were equally common. An association between a missense DCLRE1C variant and V-gene and J-gene trimming of TCR beta chains was found in a later genetic analysis and replicated in an independent cohort. Compared with the 666-donor mean, donors in an Asian-associated ancestry cluster had fewer N-insertions in productive TCRs, according to a later genetic analysis. According to a later analysis, most CMV-associated TCR beta chains appeared to be HLA-restricted, and the HLA associations seemed to be driven largely by CMV exposure. An earlier analysis of approximately 530 of the donors showed that most TCR beta V segments appeared in productive rearrangements either about 87% or about 30% of the time, which broadly matched IMGT annotations. In a later analysis, several top co-occurrence clusters were reported to appear linked to parvovirus B19, influenza, CMV and Epstein-Barr virus. Most TCR sequences were observed very rarely across donors, whereas some public TCRs were present in many individuals. Because the 87-base-pair reads could not distinguish some IMGT-functional V segments, including TRBV6-2 and TRBV6-3, those segments were excluded. A group of highly shared sequence variants was considered likely to be a technical artifact of the sequencing pipeline. Strong co-occurrence of HLA alleles, especially DR and DQ, made assigning TCR associations to individual alleles difficult. In a later analysis, some 17,000 TCR beta sequences were associated with specific HLA alleles at a false discovery rate of 0.05. CMV serostatus was the only immune exposure information available for the cohort. A further reported finding was that TCR beta sequences accurately predicted the HLA-A and HLA-B alleles for most subjects in the first cohort. Because HLA typing was unavailable for some donors at each locus, only the typed subset was used in association tests.

Per the germline V gene, SGHRS is the CDR1 and YFSETQ is the CDR2. Trimmed from V: 0 bases; trimmed from J: 4 bases; junction bases lacking a gene match: 5. From the cysteine up to the phenylalanine, the CDR3 has a length of 16 residues. Only the CDR3 portion is preserved as DNA: 48 bases, with reading frame beginning at the first base. The cohort consisted of some 730 healthy bone marrow donors. Cohort members were all nominally healthy when sampled, although unrecorded immune exposures were likely present. The donor was CMV seronegative and was included in the group of a few hundred seronegative cohort members. A peripheral blood sample was collected from each donor, and TCR beta sequencing was performed on peripheral blood mononuclear cells. The Qiagen DNeasy Blood Extraction Kit was used to extract genomic DNA from the blood cell samples. The library was made by the immunoSEQ multiplex PCR assay. A mixture of 60 forward primers for TCR Vbeta segments and 13 reverse primers for TCR Jbeta segments was used in the multiplex PCR. Amplification of the CDR3 region of rearranged TCR beta genes was performed with a multiplex PCR assay on genomic DNA. The amplified TCR beta libraries were sequenced on the Illumina HiSeq System as 87-base-pair reads. Per the source publication's procedure: Across the 670 or so repertoires, a later analysis counted 80 million or so unique TCR beta chains, 9 million to 14 million of which were shared by at least two donors. Raw reads were error-corrected and collapsed into unique sequences with a nearest-neighbor algorithm that merged closely related sequences to remove PCR and sequencing errors. Alignment of CDR3 sequences to IMGT reference sequences was used to assign V, D and J gene segments. Each retained sequence needed at least a six-nucleotide match to both a V gene segment and a J gene segment. A rearrangement counted as productive if the CDR3 had no stop codons and remained in frame with V and J, and every other rearrangement counted as non-productive. Following IMGT convention, CDR3 was defined as the stretch from the second conserved V-encoded cysteine to the conserved J-encoded phenylalanine. Sequences without an unambiguous match to a single V gene segment were excluded from the earlier analysis of several hundred of the donors. An earlier analysis of 450 to 650 of the donors called V segments functional above 56.7% productive rearrangements and segregating when the between-donor standard deviation exceeded 5%. A statistical classification framework was built for diagnosing cytomegalovirus status from the catalog of TCR beta chain sequences. V and J gene assignment, in a later analysis, came from comparing TCR nucleotide sequences with IMGT/GENE-DB human TR gene sequences. The TCRdist pipeline was used in a later analysis to assign CDR3 sequences and most-parsimonious VDJ recombination scenarios. In a later analysis, each TCR beta chain was defined by its CDR3 amino acid sequence together with its V-gene family, and reads without a unique V-gene family were excluded. To address suspected cross-contamination and a sequencing artifact, a later analysis removed roughly 580 highly shared, low-generation-probability nucleotide sequences. In a later analysis, a clonal expansion index was calculated for each public chain from normalized within-repertoire ranks of inferred template counts. Generation probabilities in a later analysis came from a VDJ recombination model fitted to out-of-frame rearrangements, and those results were checked against IGoR. In a later analysis, hypergeometric tests were used to score TCR-TCR, TCR-HLA and TCR-CMV co-occurrence, with a repertoire-size bias correction applied to TCR pairs. To estimate false discovery rates, a later analysis permuted the HLA or CMV assignments 20 times. A later analysis grouped co-occurring TCRs with DBSCAN, adding TCRdist sequence similarity when clustering within HLA-allele-positive subsets. For co-occurrence clustering, repertoires with fewer than 30,000 or more than 120,000 public chains were excluded, along with roughly five repertoires with anomalous nucleotide sharing. TCRdb obtained this table from immuneACCESS and retained in-frame rearrangements with V and J assigned. These tables miss some clones; where compared with another copy, unresolved V genes account for less than half of the shortfall, and the remainder is unexplained. The DNA was the basis for D and trimming; V, J and clone size are from that table. The sample includes 250,000 to 350,000 clones, with more than 55% observed a single time. Together, the top ten hold 2% to 2.5% of the sample.

The chain is assembled from TRBV5-1 and TRBJ2-3, with 10 middle bases fitting TRBD2. This TCR came from a female donor in good health and CMV-seronegative. The sequencing input was PBMCs. The CDR3 reads as follows: CASSLGLAGVPDTQYF. The DNA sequence is as follows: TGCGCCAGCAGCTTGGGGCTAGCGGGAGTCCCAGATACGCAGTATTTT. When the CDR3 is completed using the reference TRBV5-1 and TRBJ2-3 genes on either side, the full variable domain is KAGVTQTPRYLIKTRGQQVTLSCSPISGHRSVSWYQQTPGQGLQFLFEYFSETQRNKGNFPGRFSGRQFSNSRSEMNVSTLELGDSALYLCASSLGLAGVPDTQYFGPGTRLTVL.